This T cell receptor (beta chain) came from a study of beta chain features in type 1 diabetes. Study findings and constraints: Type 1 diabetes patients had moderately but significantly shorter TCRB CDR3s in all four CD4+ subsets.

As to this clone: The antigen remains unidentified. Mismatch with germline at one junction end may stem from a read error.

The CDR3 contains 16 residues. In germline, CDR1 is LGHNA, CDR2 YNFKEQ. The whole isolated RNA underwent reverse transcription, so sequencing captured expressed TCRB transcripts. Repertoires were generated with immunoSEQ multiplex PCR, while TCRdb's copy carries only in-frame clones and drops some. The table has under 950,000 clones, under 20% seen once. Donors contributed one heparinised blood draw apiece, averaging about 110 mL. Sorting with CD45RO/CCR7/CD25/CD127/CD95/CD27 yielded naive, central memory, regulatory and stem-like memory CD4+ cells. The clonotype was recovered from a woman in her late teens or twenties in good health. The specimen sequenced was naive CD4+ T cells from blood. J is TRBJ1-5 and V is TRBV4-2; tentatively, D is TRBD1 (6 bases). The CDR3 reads CASSQDWTDSNRPQHF. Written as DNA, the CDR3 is TGTGCCAGCAGCCAAGATTGGACAGATAGCAATCGGCCCCAGCATTTT.